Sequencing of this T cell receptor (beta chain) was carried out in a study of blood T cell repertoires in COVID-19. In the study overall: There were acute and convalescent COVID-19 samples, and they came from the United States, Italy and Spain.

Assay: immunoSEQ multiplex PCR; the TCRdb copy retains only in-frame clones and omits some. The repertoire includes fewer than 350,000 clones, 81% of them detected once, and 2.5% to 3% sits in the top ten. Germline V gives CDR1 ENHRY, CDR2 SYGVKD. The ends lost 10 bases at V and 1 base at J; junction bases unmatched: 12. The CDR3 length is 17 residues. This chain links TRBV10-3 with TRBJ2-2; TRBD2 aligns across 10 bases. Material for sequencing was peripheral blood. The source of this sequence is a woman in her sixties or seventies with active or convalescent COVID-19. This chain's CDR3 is CATAAHLAGENTGELFF. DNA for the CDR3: TGTGCCACCGCAGCCCATCTAGCGGGGGAGAACACCGGGGAGCTGTTTTTT.